This T cell receptor beta chain was found in a study of blood T cell repertoires in COVID-19. Background on the study: T cells, B-cell-depleted T cells, or PBMCs supplied cDNA or gDNA.

In the source study's methods: Counts of nucleated cells, estimated from reference gene primer amplification, were obtained. Clones were sequenced by immunoSEQ multiplex PCR, and TCRdb holds only the in-frame ones, with some missing. For V, J and clone size, that table is used; D and trimming come from the DNA. Of roughly 260,000 clones in the sample, around 89% are singletons; the top ten hold approximately 3.8%. Trimming at V came to 2 bases and at J to 6 bases, leaving 9 bases not matched to a gene. CDR1 LGHDT and CDR2 YNNKEL come from the germline V gene (reference sequence). CDR3 length equals 16 residues.

The receptor was isolated from a man in his sixties who had recovered from COVID-19. Sequencing was performed on peripheral blood. The rearrangement links TRBV3-1 (or the pseudogene TRBV3-2) to TRBJ2-4; 8 nucleotides agree with TRBD2. CDR3 bases: TGTGCCAGCAGCCAATCCCGGGAGGGGTTGAGAAACATTCAGTACTTC. Translation: CASSQSREGLRNIQYF.